This T cell receptor beta chain was recorded in a study of identical twins. Findings and limits, study-wide: Models underestimated how often monozygotic twins shared out-of-frame TCR alpha.

CDR1 is DFQATT, CDR2 SNEGSKA, per germline (reference sequence). This CDR3 is 13 amino acids long. Trimming took off 1 base at V and 6 bases at J, with 10 bases between the two ends. Concerning this clonotype: What it binds is not known.

TCRdb passed the 5' RACE reads through MiXCR, listing each CDR3 protein once. This sample has around 690,000 distinct CDR3 sequences; around 20% occur once, and the top ten carry 4.3%. These data were likewise used in another study, on T cells expressing NK-cell markers. That work contributes: Dominant NKG2C+ clonotypes were found to form about 1.0-7.0% of CD8+ T cells in over 5 donors. Expanded NKG2C+ T cell clones had unclear HCMV specificity.

The V gene is TRBV20-1, the J gene TRBJ2-4; D possibly uses TRBD1 or TRBD2 (6 bases each). Source material: PBMCs. The clonotype was recovered from a woman aged 18-29 years in good health. The CDR3 DNA reads TGCAGTGCTAGAGTATGGGGGGCAAACATTCAGTACTTC. As protein: CSARVWGANIQYF.